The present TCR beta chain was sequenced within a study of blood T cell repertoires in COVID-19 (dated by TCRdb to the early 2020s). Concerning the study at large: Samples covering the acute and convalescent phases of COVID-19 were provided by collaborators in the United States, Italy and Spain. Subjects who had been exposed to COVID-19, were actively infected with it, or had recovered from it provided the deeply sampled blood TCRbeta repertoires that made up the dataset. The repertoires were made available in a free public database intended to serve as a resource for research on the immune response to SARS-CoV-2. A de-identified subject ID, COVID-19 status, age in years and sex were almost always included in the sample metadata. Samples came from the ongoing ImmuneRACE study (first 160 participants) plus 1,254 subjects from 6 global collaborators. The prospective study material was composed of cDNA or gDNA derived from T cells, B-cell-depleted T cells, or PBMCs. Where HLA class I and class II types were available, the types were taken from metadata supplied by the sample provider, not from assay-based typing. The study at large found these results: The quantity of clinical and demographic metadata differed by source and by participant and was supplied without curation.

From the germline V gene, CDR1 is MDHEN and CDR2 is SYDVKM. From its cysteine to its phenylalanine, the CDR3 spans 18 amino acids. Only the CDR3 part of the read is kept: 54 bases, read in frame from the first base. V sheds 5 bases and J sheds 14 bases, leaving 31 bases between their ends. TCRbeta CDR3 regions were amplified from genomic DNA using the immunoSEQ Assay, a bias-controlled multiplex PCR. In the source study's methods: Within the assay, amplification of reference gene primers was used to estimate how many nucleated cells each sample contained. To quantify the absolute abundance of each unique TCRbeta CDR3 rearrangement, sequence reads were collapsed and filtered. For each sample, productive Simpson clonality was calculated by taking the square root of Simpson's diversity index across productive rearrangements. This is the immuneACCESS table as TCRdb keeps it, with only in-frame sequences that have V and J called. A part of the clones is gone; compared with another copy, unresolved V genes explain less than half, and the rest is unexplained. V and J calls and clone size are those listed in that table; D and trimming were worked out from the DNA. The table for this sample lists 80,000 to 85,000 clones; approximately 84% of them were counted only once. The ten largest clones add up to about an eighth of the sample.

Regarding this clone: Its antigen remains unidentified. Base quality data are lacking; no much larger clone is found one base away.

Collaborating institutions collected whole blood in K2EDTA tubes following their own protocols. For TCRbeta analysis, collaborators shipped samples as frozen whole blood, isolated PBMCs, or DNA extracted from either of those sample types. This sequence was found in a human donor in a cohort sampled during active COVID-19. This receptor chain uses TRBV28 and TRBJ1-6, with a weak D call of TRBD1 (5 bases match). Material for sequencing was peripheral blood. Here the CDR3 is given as CASSPPGRGYLLGLSLHF. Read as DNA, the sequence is TGTGCCAGCAGTCCGCCGGGTAGGGGCTACCTTCTCGGTTTATCCCTCCACTTT.